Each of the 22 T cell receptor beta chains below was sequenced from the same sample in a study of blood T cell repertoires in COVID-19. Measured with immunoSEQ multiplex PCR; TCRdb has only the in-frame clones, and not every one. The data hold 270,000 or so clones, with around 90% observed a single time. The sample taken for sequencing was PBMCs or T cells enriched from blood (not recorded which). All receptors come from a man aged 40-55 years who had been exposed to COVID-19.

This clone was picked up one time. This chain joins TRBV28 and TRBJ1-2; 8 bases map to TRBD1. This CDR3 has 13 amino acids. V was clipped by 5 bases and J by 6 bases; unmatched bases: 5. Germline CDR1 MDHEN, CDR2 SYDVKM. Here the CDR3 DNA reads TGTGCCAGCAGTCTCCAGGGGGCTAATGGCTACACCTTC. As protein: CASSLQGANGYTF.

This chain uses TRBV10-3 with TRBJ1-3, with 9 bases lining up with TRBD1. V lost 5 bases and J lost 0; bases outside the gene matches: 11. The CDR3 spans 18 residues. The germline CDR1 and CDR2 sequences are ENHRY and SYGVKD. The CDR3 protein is CAISRPPDRGSSGNTIYF. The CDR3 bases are TGTGCCATCAGTCGGCCCCCGGACAGGGGAAGCTCTGGAAACACCATATATTTT.

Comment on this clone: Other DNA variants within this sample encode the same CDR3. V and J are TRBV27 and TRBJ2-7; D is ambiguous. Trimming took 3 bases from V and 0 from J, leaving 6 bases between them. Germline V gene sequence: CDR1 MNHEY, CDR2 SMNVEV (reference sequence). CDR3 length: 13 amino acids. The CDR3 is CASSFGPSYEQYF. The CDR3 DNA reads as TGTGCCAGCAGTTTTGGCCCCTCCTACGAGCAGTACTTC.

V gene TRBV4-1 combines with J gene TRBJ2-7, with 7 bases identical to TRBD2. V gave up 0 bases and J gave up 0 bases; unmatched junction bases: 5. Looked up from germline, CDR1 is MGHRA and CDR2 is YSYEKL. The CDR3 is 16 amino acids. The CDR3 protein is CASSQDGRVSSYEQYF. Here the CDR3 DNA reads TGCGCCAGCAGCCAAGATGGGAGGGTTAGCTCCTACGAGCAGTACTTC.

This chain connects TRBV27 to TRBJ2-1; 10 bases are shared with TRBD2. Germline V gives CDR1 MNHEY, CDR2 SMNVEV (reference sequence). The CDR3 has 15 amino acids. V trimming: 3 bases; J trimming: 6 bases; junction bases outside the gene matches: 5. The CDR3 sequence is CASSLVSGRSNEQFF. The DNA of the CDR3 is TGTGCCAGCAGTTTGGTTAGCGGGAGGAGCAATGAGCAGTTCTTC.

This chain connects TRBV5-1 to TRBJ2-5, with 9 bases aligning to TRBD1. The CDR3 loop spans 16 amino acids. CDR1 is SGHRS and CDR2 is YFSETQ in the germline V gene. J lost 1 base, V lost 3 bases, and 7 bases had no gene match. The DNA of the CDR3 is TGCGCCAGCAGCTCCGGACAGGGGAGATCCCAAGAGACCCAGTACTTC. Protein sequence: CASSSGQGRSQETQYF.

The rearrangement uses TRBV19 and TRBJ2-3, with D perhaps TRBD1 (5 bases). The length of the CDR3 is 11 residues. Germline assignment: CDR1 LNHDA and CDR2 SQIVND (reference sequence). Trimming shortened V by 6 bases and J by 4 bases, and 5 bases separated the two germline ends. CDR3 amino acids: CASRGPDTQYF. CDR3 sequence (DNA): TGTGCCAGTAGGGGGCCAGATACGCAGTATTTT.

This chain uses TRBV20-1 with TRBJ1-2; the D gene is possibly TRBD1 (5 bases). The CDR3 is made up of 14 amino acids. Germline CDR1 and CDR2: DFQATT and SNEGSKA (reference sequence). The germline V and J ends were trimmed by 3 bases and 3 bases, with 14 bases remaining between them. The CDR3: CSASAQATDYGYTF. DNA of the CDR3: TGCAGTGCTAGTGCACAGGCAACCGACTATGGCTACACCTTC.

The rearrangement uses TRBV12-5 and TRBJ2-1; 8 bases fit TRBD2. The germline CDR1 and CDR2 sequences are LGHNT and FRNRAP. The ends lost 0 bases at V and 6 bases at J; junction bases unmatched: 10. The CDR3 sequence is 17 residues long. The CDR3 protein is CASGLVVSREAVNEQFF. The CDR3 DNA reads TGTGCTAGTGGTTTGGTAGTTTCGCGGGAGGCAGTCAATGAGCAGTTCTTC.

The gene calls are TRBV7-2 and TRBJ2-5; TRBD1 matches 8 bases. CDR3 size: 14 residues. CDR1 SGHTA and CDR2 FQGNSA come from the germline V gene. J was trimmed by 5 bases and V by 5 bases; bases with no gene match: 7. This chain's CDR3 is CASSHRDRTETQYF. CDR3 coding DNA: TGTGCCAGCAGCCACCGGGACAGGACGGAGACCCAGTACTTC.

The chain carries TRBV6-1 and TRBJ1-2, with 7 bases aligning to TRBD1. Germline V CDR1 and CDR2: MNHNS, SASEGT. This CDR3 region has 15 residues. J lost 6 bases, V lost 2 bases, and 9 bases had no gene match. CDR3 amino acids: CASSEPAGGLDGYTF. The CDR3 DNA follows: TGTGCCAGCAGTGAACCGGCAGGGGGATTGGATGGCTACACCTTC.

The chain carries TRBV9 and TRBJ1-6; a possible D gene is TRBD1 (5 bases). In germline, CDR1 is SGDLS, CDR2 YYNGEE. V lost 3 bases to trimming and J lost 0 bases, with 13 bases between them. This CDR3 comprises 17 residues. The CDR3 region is CASSEGFLSSYNSPLHF. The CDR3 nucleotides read TGTGCCAGCAGCGAGGGGTTCCTTAGCTCCTATAATTCACCCCTCCACTTT. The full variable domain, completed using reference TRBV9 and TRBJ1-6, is DSGVTQTPKHLITATGQRVTLRCSPRSGDLSVYWYQQSLDQGLQFLIQYYNGEERAKGNILERFSAQQFPDLHSELNLSSLELGDSALYFCASSEGFLSSYNSPLHFGNGTRLTVT.

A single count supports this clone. CDR3 in amino acids: CASSEGQGTYGYTF. CDR3 nucleotides: TGTGCCAGCAGTGAAGGACAGGGGACCTATGGCTACACCTTC. The chain recombines TRBV6-1 with TRBJ1-2; 8 nucleotides line up with TRBD1. Germline CDR1 reads MNHNS; CDR2 reads SASEGT. Trimming removed 1 base from V and 4 bases from J; junction bases left unmatched: 2. The CDR3 contains 14 residues.

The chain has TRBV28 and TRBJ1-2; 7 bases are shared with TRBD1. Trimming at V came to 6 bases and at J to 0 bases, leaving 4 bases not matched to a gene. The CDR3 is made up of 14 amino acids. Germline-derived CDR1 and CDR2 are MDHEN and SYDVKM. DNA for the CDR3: TGTGCCAGCAGGCAGGGGGGAGCTAACTATGGCTACACCTTC. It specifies CASRQGGANYGYTF.

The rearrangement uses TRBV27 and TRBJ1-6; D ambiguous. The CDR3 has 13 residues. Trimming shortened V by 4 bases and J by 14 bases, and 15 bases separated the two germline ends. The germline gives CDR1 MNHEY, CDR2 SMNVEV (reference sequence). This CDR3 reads CASSSGHVRTLHF. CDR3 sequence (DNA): TGTGCCAGCAGTTCAGGCCATGTGAGAACCCTCCACTTT.

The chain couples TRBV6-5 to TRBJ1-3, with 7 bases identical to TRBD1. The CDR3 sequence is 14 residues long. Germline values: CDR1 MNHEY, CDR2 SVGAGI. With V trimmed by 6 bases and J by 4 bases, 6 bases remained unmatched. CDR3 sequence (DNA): TGTGCCAGCAGCCTTGGGACAGTCGGAAACACCATATATTTT. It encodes CASSLGTVGNTIYF.

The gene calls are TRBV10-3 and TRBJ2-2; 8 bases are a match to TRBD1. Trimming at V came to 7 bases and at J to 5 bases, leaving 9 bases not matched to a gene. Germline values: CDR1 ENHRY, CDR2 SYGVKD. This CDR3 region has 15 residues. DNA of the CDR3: TGTGCCATCAAGTTGGACAGGGCGTATACCGGGGAGCTGTTTTTT. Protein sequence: CAIKLDRAYTGELFF.

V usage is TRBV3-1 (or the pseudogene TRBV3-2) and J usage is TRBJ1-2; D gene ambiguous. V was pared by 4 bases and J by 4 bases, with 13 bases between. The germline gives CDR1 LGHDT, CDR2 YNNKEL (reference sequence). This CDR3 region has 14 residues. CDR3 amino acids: CASSPPPGTYGYTF. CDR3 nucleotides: TGTGCCAGCAGCCCCCCCCCAGGAACCTATGGCTACACCTTC.

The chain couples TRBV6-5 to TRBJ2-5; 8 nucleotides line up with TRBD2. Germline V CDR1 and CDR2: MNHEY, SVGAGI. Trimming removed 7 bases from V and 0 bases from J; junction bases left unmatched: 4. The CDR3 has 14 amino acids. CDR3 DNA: TGTGCCAGCAAGATGACTAGCGACCAAGAGACCCAGTACTTC. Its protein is CASKMTSDQETQYF.

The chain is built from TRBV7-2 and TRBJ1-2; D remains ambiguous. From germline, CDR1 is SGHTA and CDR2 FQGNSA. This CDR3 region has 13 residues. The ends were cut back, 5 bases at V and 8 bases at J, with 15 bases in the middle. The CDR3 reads CASSQDGREGYTF. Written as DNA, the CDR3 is TGTGCCAGCAGCCAGGACGGTAGGGAGGGCTACACCTTC. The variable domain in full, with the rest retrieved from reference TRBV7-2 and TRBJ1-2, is GAGVSQSPSNKVTEKGKDVELRCDPISGHTALYWYRQSLGQGLEFLIYFQGNSAPDKSGLPSDRFSAERTGGSVSTLTIQRTQQEDSAVYLCASSQDGREGYTFGSGTRLTVV.

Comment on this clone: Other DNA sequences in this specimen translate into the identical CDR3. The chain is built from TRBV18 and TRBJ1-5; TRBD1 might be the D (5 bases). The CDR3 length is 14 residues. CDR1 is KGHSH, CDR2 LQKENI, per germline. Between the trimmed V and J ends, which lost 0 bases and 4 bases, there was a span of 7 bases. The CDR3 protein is CASSPPGGNQPQHF. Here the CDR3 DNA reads TGTGCCAGCTCACCACCGGGGGGGAATCAGCCCCAGCATTTT.

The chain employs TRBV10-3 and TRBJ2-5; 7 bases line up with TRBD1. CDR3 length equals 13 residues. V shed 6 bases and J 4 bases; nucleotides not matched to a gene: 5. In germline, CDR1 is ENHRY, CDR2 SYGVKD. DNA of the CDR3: TGTGCCATCAGCGACAGGGTAGGAGAGACCCAGTACTTC. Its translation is CAISDRVGETQYF.